Sequencing of this T cell receptor (beta chain) was carried out in a study of metastatic and nonmetastatic thyroid tumors (dated by TCRdb to 2020 to 2021). Some background on the complete study: Repertoires were compared across peripheral blood and tumor or nodule tissue samples from malignant and benign thyroid patients. What the authors observed across the whole study: In both blood and tumor samples, malignant tumors were reported to have significantly higher TCR beta diversity than benign nodules.

None of the patients had been given any treatment before thyroid surgery. The study retrospectively analysed patient clinical samples collected from about 2011 to 2018 using T-cell receptor beta sequencing. Library method: PCR. Sequencer: Illumina HiSeq 4000. The TCR beta-chain CDR3 region of each patient was profiled by high-throughput sequencing. As for the original processing: A classifier to discriminate distant-metastatic papillary thyroid cancer patients was built from CDR3 differences across clinicopathological groups. To measure repertoire diversity the researchers used the Shannon index, while the Morisita-Horn index served to gauge how similar the tumor and blood repertoires were. TCRdb reanalyzed the raw reads on its own, using fastp at Q25 for trimming and MiXCR for clone calling, and kept in-frame beta chains. The V and J calls reflect TCRdb's pipeline rather than the authors' work. The sample table contains 11,000 to 15,000 clones; only one count was recorded for roughly 25% of them. 9.5% to 12% of the sample lies in the top ten.

There are 10 amino acids in the CDR3, from cysteine to phenylalanine inclusive. Only the CDR3 DNA is retained, 30 bases long and in frame from the first base. V is reduced by 7 bases and J by 3 bases, leaving a spacing of 6 bases between them. Based on the germline V gene, the CDR1 and CDR2 sequences are SQVTM and ANQGSEA. Concerning this clone itself: This receptor's antigen is unknown. One base away there is no much larger clone; base qualities are not given.

The sequencing input was tumor tissue. The chain is made from TRBV29-1 and TRBJ1-1; too little of a D gene remains to name it. The sequence came from a female donor with papillary thyroid cancer or a benign thyroid nodule (not recorded which). Some clones in this sample may be carry-over from other donors' samples. The CDR3 protein: CSAEHTEAFF. The DNA reads TGCAGCGCGGAGCACACTGAAGCTTTCTTT.